This entry describes one TCR beta chain. Its antigen is not known. CDR3 length: 13 residues. V was clipped by 11 bases and J by 4 bases, with 15 bases between them. Germline-derived CDR1 and CDR2 are SNHLY and FYNNEI. This specimen comes from a study of shared clonotypes between healthy human individuals. Findings and caveats of the study: Rarefaction indicated that sorted-subset sequencing remained incomplete although depth was large.

Sequencing was performed with immunoSEQ multiplex PCR; in TCRdb, only in-frame clones are kept and a portion is missing. The sample shows about 960,000 clones, less than 85% of them seen only once. Sequenced material: memory CD4+ T cells sorted from blood. Subset specified: CD45RA-negative fraction. The chain couples TRBV2 to TRBJ2-1; D is possibly TRBD2 (6 bases). The sequence came from a man between 18 and 29 years old in good health. CDR3 coding DNA: TGTGCCTGCCGACTAGGGCCGTACAATGAGCAGTTCTTC. This gives the protein CACRLGPYNEQFF.